Each of the 30 T cell receptor beta chains below was sequenced from the same sample in a study of CD8+ T cells in alopecia areata. As the sequencing template, cDNA was produced by extracting RNA and reverse transcribing it. Clones were sequenced by immunoSEQ multiplex PCR, and TCRdb holds only the in-frame ones, with some missing. The sample carries fewer than 110,000 clones, 55% recorded once. The specimen sequenced was CD4+ T cells sorted from blood. These receptors were collected from a human donor in good health.

The chain is built from TRBV29-1 and TRBJ2-1; perhaps TRBD2 as D (6 bases). Germline assignment: CDR1 SQVTM and CDR2 ANQGSEA. This CDR3 spans 13 amino acids. With 3 bases removed from V and 5 bases from J, the gap between germline ends came to 11 bases. The CDR3 DNA reads as TGCAGCGTTGATCCGGGGGTGAACAATGAGCAGTTCTTC. It encodes CSVDPGVNNEQFF.

The chain uses TRBV28 and TRBJ2-7; D gene unclear. The CDR3 is 16 residues long. Germline V gives CDR1 MDHEN, CDR2 SYDVKM. The germline V and J ends were trimmed by 2 bases and 1 base, with 15 bases remaining between them. CDR3 residues: CASSLRQGLVSYEQYF. For the CDR3, the DNA is TGTGCCAGCAGTTTAAGGCAAGGGTTGGTATCCTACGAGCAGTACTTC.

V is TRBV27 and J is TRBJ1-3, with D unclear. CDR3 length: 14 amino acids. V lost 3 bases, J lost 3 bases, and 9 bases lay in between. In germline, CDR1 is MNHEY, CDR2 SMNVEV (reference sequence). The CDR3 loop reads CASSLSGSGNTIYF. CDR3 DNA: TGTGCCAGCAGTTTGTCGGGGAGTGGAAACACCATATATTTT.

This clone has just a few counts. V usage is TRBV7-2 and J usage is TRBJ2-7; D is unresolved. Trimming cost V 0 bases and J 5 bases, with 8 bases left between them. Germline V gives CDR1 SGHTA, CDR2 FQGNSA. The CDR3 runs to 13 residues. CDR3 loop: CASSLALGNEQYF. The DNA for the CDR3 is TGTGCCAGCAGCTTAGCGCTGGGCAACGAGCAGTACTTC.

The gene calls are TRBV5-1 and TRBJ1-1; the match to TRBD1 covers 7 bases. This CDR3 has 14 amino acids. Germline CDR1 is SGHRS and CDR2 is YFSETQ. After removal of 2 bases from V and 4 bases from J, the junction contained 5 bases not matched to a gene. CDR3 coding DNA: TGCGCCAGCAGCTTACGACAGGGAGGCACTGAAGCTTTCTTT. Protein product: CASSLRQGGTEAFF.

The count of this clone is one. The sample contains more than one DNA sequence encoding this CDR3. V and J are TRBV30 and TRBJ1-1; 8 bases match TRBD1. With V trimmed by 5 bases and J by 1 base, 0 bases remained unmatched. Germline CDR1 GTSNPN, CDR2 SVGIG (reference sequence). CDR3 size: 12 residues. In DNA form, the CDR3 reads TGTGCCTGGGACAGGGGGAACACTGAAGCTTTCTTT. Protein product: CAWDRGNTEAFF.

This clone was seen a handful of times. The gene calls are TRBV30 and TRBJ2-7; 7 bases map to TRBD2. The CDR3 runs 12 residues. CDR1 is GTSNPN and CDR2 is SVGIG in the germline V gene (reference sequence). With 5 bases clipped from V and 7 bases from J, the junction kept 8 bases outside the gene matches. The CDR3 sequence is CAWARLAGEQYF. The CDR3, as DNA: TGTGCCTGGGCCCGACTAGCCGGGGAGCAGTACTTC.

CDR3 DNA: TGTGCCAGCTCTAAGGATGGAGAGACCCAGTACTTC. It codes for CASSKDGETQYF. The chain uses TRBV18 and TRBJ2-5; D gene unclear. This CDR3 spans 12 amino acids. CDR1 is KGHSH and CDR2 is LQKENI in the germline V gene. Trimming removed 6 bases from V and 4 bases from J, with 9 bases in between.

The chain employs TRBV7-2 and TRBJ2-2; 7 nucleotides agree with TRBD2. V lost 5 bases, J lost 4 bases, and 7 bases stayed unmatched. Per germline, CDR1 SGHTA and CDR2 FQGNSA. The CDR3 has 15 residues. The CDR3 nucleotides read TGTGCCAGCAGCCACGCTAGCGGCCGCACCGGGGAGCTGTTTTTT. Translated, it gives CASSHASGRTGELFF.

The chain couples TRBV9 to TRBJ1-3, with 10 bases fitting TRBD1. This CDR3 is 15 amino acids long. Trimming cost V 5 bases and J 3 bases; bases outside gene matches: 5. Germline V gives CDR1 SGDLS, CDR2 YYNGEE. CDR3 coding DNA: TGTGCCAGCAGTGGGACAGGGGCGGGTGGAAACACCATATATTTT. It yields the protein CASSGTGAGGNTIYF.

The chain couples TRBV9 to TRBJ2-2; TRBD1 might be the D (7 bases). This CDR3 spans 13 amino acids. V was cut by 3 bases and J by 7 bases, with 10 bases left in between. Germline values: CDR1 SGDLS, CDR2 YYNGEE. The CDR3 DNA sequence: TGTGCCAGCAGCGGACAGGGAGGCGGGGAGCTGTTTTTT. Its protein is CASSGQGGGELFF.

The chain recombines TRBV30 with TRBJ2-3; 13 bases agree with TRBD2. The germline V gene has CDR1 GTSNPN and CDR2 SVGIG (reference sequence). CDR3 length equals 19 residues. V lost 0 bases, J lost 4 bases, and 13 bases stayed unmatched. This CDR3 is CAWSVLAGGRLSTPDTQYF. The CDR3 DNA follows: TGTGCCTGGAGTGTACTAGCGGGGGGGCGTCTTTCCACCCCAGATACGCAGTATTTT.

The chain joins TRBV30 to TRBJ2-2, with no clear D. The germline gives CDR1 GTSNPN, CDR2 SVGIG (reference sequence). The CDR3 runs to 12 residues. V lost 4 bases and J 2 bases, leaving 5 bases between the germline ends. The CDR3 spells CAWNSNTGELFF. The CDR3 DNA follows: TGTGCCTGGAACAGTAACACCGGGGAGCTGTTTTTT. Full variable domain (rest looked up from reference TRBV30 and TRBJ2-2): SQTIHQWPATLVQPVGSPLSLECTVEGTSNPNLYWYRQAAGRGLQLLFYSVGIGQISSEVPQNLSASRPQDRQFILSSKKLLLSDSGFYLCAWNSNTGELFFGEGSRLTVL.

The rearrangement joins TRBV10-3 to TRBJ2-5, with a possible D match to TRBD1 (6 bases). This CDR3 has 12 amino acids. Trimming cost V 5 bases and J 5 bases, with 9 bases left between them. Germline V CDR1 and CDR2: ENHRY, SYGVKD. This CDR3 reads CAISSQGETQYF. CDR3 DNA sequence: TGTGCCATCAGTTCCCAGGGGGAGACCCAGTACTTC.

V usage is TRBV4-2 and J usage is TRBJ1-1; 7 bases map to TRBD1. The CDR3 covers 14 residues. After removal of 4 bases from V and 3 bases from J, the junction contained 5 bases not matched to a gene. Germline-derived CDR1 and CDR2 are LGHNA and YNFKEQ. CDR3 sequence reads: CASSRQGSDTEAFF. In nucleotides, the CDR3 is TGTGCCAGCAGCCGACAGGGCTCGGACACTGAAGCTTTCTTT.

The V gene is TRBV18, the J gene TRBJ2-7; D remains ambiguous. Germline V CDR1 and CDR2: KGHSH, LQKENI. Trimming removed 6 bases at V and 3 bases at J, with 3 bases between. The CDR3 has 10 residues. The CDR3 reads CASSIYEQYF. CDR3 in DNA: TGTGCCAGCTCCATCTACGAGCAGTACTTC.

This chain's CDR3 is CASSSRMGQDYGYTF. The DNA of the CDR3 is TGTGCCAGCAGTTCTCGCATGGGACAGGACTATGGCTACACCTTC. The V and J genes are TRBV28 and TRBJ1-2, with TRBD1 matching over 8 bases. The V gene end was trimmed by 4 bases and the J gene end by 3 bases; junction bases not matched to a gene: 7. The CDR3 sequence is 15 residues long. Germline V CDR1 and CDR2: MDHEN, SYDVKM.

This clone was detected only once. The J gene is TRBJ1-1, the V gene TRBV18, with TRBD1 matching 7 bases. V trimming: 3 bases; J trimming: 3 bases; junction bases outside the gene matches: 4. This CDR3 has 14 residues. The germline CDR1 and CDR2 sequences are KGHSH and LQKENI. The CDR3 coding sequence is TGTGCCAGCTCACCGACAGGGAGGGACACTGAAGCTTTCTTT. Residues: CASSPTGRDTEAFF.

A few counts support this clone. The chain couples TRBV6-6 to TRBJ2-7; a possible D gene is TRBD2 (5 bases). This CDR3 is built from 14 residues. The V gene's germline CDR1 is MNHNY and CDR2 SVGAGI (reference sequence). V lost 1 base and J lost 0, with 7 bases in between. In nucleotides, the CDR3 is TGTGCCAGCAGTTACTTTACTAGCTCCTACGAGCAGTACTTC. Protein: CASSYFTSSYEQYF.

V is TRBV11-2 and J is TRBJ1-2; D might be TRBD1 (5 bases). In germline, CDR1 is SGHAT, CDR2 FQNNGV. The germline V and J ends were trimmed by 2 bases and 2 bases, with 12 bases remaining between them. The CDR3 extends over 15 amino acids. DNA of the CDR3: TGTGCCAGCAGCTTAAGCAGGGTTTACAACTATGGCTACACCTTC. This gives the protein CASSLSRVYNYGYTF. The complete variable domain, with remaining parts taken from reference TRBV11-2 and TRBJ1-2, reads EAGVAQSPRYKIIEKRQSVAFWCNPISGHATLYWYQQILGQGPKLLIQFQNNGVVDDSQLPKDRFSAERLKGVDSTLKIQPAKLEDSAVYLCASSLSRVYNYGYTFGSGTRLTVV.

This rearrangement joins TRBV30 to TRBJ1-2; D remains unclear. Germline V gives CDR1 GTSNPN, CDR2 SVGIG (reference sequence). The CDR3 is 13 amino acids. The V and J ends lost 2 bases and 2 bases respectively, with 9 bases between them. In DNA form, the CDR3 reads TGTGCCTGGAGTTCCCCGGTGAACTATGGCTACACCTTC. This encodes CAWSSPVNYGYTF.

There are a few counts of this clone. The V and J genes are TRBV13 and TRBJ2-2; perhaps TRBD2 as D (6 bases). Germline CDR1 reads PRHDT; CDR2 reads FYEKMQ (reference sequence). This CDR3 is built from 16 residues. Trimming took 4 bases from V and 2 from J, leaving 14 bases between them. The CDR3 sequence is CASSYRDSHNTGELFF. The CDR3 coding sequence is TGTGCCAGCAGCTACCGGGACTCCCACAACACCGGGGAGCTGTTTTTT.

This clone turned up a few times. V gene TRBV29-1 combines with J gene TRBJ2-7, with 9 bases fitting TRBD1. Germline CDR1 and CDR2: SQVTM and ANQGSEA. Trimming at V came to 6 bases and at J to 5 bases, leaving 8 bases not matched to a gene. The CDR3 totals 13 residues. The CDR3 loop is CSVLLQGAHEQYF. The CDR3 DNA follows: TGCAGCGTCCTTCTACAGGGGGCCCACGAGCAGTACTTC.

This clone came up a few times. The rearrangement links TRBV6-1 to TRBJ1-1; perhaps TRBD1 as D (6 bases). This CDR3 spans 15 amino acids. CDR1 MNHNS and CDR2 SASEGT come from the germline V gene. Trimming shortened V by 8 bases and J by 4 bases, and 20 bases separated the two germline ends. The CDR3 nucleotides read TGTGCCAGCGGTCCCGGGACAAGATTGACCACTGAAGCTTTCTTT. This gives the protein CASGPGTRLTTEAFF.

Comment on this clone: At one boundary the junction diverges from the germline segment, which might be a read error. V and J are TRBV14 and TRBJ2-1; D unclear. Per the germline V gene, CDR1 is SGHDN and CDR2 is FVKESK. CDR3 length: 14 residues. The CDR3 coding sequence is TGTGCCAGCAGCCTGGGCTACTCCCACAATGAGCAGTTCTTC. This codes for CASSLGYSHNEQFF. Based on the CDR3 plus reference TRBV14 and TRBJ2-1, the full variable domain is EAGVTQFPSHSVIEKGQTVTLRCDPISGHDNLYWYRRVMGKEIKFLLHFVKESKQDESGMPNNRFLAERTGGTYSTLKVQPAELEDSGVYFCASSLGYSHNEQFFGPGTRLTVL.

This clone was picked up one time. The V and J genes are TRBV30 and TRBJ2-7, with 8 bases that match TRBD1. Germline CDR1 and CDR2: GTSNPN and SVGIG (reference sequence). The length of the CDR3 is 17 residues. The trim removed 0 bases at V and 4 bases at J, leaving 14 bases unmatched. The CDR3 is CAWSVYGQGAAGYEQYF. The CDR3 DNA follows: TGTGCCTGGAGTGTATACGGCCAGGGGGCTGCAGGTTACGAGCAGTACTTC.

J is TRBJ2-7 and V is TRBV7-8, with D possibly called TRBD1 or TRBD2 (5 bases each). This CDR3 contains 15 residues. Looked up from germline, CDR1 is SGHVS and CDR2 is FQNEAQ. With 1 base removed from V and 1 base from J, the gap between germline ends came to 11 bases. The CDR3 DNA reads as TGTGCCAGCAGCTTAGACCGGGGCGGTTCCTACGAGCAGTACTTC. Its translation: CASSLDRGGSYEQYF.

This chain connects TRBV29-1 to TRBJ2-4; D may be TRBD1 or TRBD2 (5 bases each). Germline V lookup: CDR1 SQVTM, CDR2 ANQGSEA. The CDR3 length is 14 residues. The ends were cut back, 6 bases at V and 8 bases at J, with 20 bases in the middle. In nucleotides, the CDR3 is TGCAGCGTCATGGGACGGGCTGCTGTGGACATTCAGTACTTC. The encoded protein is CSVMGRAAVDIQYF.

This chain joins TRBV19 and TRBJ1-6, with 7 bases matching TRBD1. Germline CDR1 is LNHDA and CDR2 is SQIVND (reference sequence). V trimming: 5 bases; J trimming: 10 bases; junction bases outside the gene matches: 11. The CDR3 loop spans 15 amino acids. The CDR3 nucleotides read TGTGCCAGTAGTGGGATCGACAGGGTTGGATCACCCCTCCACTTT. This translates into CASSGIDRVGSPLHF.

This clone was picked up a small number of times. The chain couples TRBV29-1 to TRBJ2-2; 7 bases map to TRBD1. Germline V gene sequence: CDR1 SQVTM, CDR2 ANQGSEA. The CDR3 contains 13 residues. The V and J ends lost 4 bases and 5 bases, in that order; junction bases with no gene match: 4. CDR3 sequence: CSVVRGPTGELFF. Here the CDR3 DNA reads TGCAGCGTTGTGAGGGGGCCGACCGGGGAGCTGTTTTTT.